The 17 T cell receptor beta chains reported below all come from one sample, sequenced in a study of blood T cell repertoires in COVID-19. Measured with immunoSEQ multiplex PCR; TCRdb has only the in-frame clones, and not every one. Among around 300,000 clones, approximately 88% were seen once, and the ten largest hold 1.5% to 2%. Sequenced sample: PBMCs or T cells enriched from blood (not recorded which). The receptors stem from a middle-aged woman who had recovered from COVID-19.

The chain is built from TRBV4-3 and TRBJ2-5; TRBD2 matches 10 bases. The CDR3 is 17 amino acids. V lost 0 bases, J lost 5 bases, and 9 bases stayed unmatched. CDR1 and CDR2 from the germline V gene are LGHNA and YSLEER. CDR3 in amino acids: CASSQDRLAGVGETQYF. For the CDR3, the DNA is TGCGCCAGCAGCCAAGATAGGCTAGCGGGAGTAGGCGAGACCCAGTACTTC.

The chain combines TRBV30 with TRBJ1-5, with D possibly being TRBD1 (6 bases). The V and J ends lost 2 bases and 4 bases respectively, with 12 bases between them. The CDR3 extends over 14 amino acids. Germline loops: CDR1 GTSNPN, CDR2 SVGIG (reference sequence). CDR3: CAWSRGHLNQPQHF. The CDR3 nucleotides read TGTGCCTGGAGTAGGGGACACCTTAATCAGCCCCAGCATTTT. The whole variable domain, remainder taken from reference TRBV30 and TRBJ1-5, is SQTIHQWPATLVQPVGSPLSLECTVEGTSNPNLYWYRQAAGRGLQLLFYSVGIGQISSEVPQNLSASRPQDRQFILSSKKLLLSDSGFYLCAWSRGHLNQPQHFGDGTRLSIL.

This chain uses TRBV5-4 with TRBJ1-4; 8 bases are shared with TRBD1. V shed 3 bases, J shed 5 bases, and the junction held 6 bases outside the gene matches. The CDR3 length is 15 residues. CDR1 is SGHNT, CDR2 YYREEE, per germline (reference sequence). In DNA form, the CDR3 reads TGTGCCAGCAGCTACGGGACAGGAGGGAATGAAAAACTGTTTTTT. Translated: CASSYGTGGNEKLFF.

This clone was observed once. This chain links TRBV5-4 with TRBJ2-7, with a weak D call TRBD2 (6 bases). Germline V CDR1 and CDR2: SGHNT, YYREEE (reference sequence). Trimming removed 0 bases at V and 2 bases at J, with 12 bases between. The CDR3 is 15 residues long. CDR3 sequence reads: CASSLDLGTPYEQYF. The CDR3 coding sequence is TGTGCCAGCAGCTTGGATCTGGGGACTCCCTACGAGCAGTACTTC.

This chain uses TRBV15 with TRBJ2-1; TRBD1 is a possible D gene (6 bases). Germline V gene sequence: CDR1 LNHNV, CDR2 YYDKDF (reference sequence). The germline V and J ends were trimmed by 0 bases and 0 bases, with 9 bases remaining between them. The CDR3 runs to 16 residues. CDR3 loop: CATSRDDRSSYNEQFF. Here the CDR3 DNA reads TGTGCCACCAGCAGAGACGACAGGAGCTCCTACAATGAGCAGTTCTTC.

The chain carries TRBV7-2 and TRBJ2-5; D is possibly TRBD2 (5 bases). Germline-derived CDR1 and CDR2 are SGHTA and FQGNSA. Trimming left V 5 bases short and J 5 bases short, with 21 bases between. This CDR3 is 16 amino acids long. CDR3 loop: CASSPNRADTGETQYF. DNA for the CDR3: TGTGCCAGCAGCCCAAACCGGGCTGATACGGGGGAGACCCAGTACTTC.

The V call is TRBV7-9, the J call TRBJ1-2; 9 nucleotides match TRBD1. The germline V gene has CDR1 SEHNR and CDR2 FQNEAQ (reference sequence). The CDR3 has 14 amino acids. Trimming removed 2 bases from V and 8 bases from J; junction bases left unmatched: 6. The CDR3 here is CASSLYGDRDGYTF. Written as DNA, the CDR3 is TGTGCCAGCAGCTTATACGGGGACAGGGACGGCTACACCTTC.

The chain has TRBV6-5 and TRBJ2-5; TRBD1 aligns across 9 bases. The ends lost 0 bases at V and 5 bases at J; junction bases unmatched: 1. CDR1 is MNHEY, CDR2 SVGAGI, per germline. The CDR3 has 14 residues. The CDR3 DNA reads TGTGCCAGCAGTTACTCACAGGGGGCGGAGACCCAGTACTTC. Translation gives CASSYSQGAETQYF.

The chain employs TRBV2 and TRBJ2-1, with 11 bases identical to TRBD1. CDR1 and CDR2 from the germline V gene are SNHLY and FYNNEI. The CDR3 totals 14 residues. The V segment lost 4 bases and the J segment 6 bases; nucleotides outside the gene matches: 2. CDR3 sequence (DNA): TGTGCCAGCAGTGGGGGGACAGGGGGCAATGAGCAGTTCTTC. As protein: CASSGGTGGNEQFF. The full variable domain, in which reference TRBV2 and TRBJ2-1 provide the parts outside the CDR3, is EPEVTQTPSHQVTQMGQEVILRCVPISNHLYFYWYRQILGQKVEFLVSFYNNEISEKSEIFDDQFSVERPDGSNFTLKIRSTKLEDSAMYFCASSGGTGGNEQFFGPGTRLTVL.

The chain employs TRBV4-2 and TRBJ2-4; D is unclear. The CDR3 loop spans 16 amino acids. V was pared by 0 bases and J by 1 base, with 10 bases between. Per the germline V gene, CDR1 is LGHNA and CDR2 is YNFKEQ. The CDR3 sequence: CASSQDSIGAKNIQYF. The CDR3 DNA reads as TGTGCCAGCAGCCAAGATTCCATCGGGGCCAAAAACATTCAGTACTTC.

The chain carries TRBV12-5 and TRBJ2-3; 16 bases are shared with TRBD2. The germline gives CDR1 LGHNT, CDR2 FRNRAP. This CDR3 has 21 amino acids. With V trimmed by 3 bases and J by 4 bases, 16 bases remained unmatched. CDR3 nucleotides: TGTGCTAGTGGTTTCCGATGGAATCCGGGACTAGCGGGGGGGATCGCAGATACGCAGTATTTT. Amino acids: CASGFRWNPGLAGGIADTQYF.

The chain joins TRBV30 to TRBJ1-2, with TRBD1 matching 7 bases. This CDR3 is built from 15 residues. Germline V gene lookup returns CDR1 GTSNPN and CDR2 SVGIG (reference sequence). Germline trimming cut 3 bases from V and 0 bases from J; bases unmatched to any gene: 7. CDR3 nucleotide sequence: TGTGCCTGGAGAGTAGGACAGGTTTCTAACTATGGCTACACCTTC. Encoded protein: CAWRVGQVSNYGYTF.

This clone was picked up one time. CDR3 in amino acids: CASSPYPRVRPGTVEQYF. The CDR3 coding sequence is TGTGCCAGCAGCCCCTATCCTCGTGTCCGCCCCGGTACGGTCGAGCAGTACTTC. This chain connects TRBV7-9 to TRBJ2-7; D is unclear. CDR3 size: 18 residues. V was pared by 5 bases and J by 6 bases, with 29 bases between. Germline V gene sequence: CDR1 SEHNR, CDR2 FQNEAQ (reference sequence).

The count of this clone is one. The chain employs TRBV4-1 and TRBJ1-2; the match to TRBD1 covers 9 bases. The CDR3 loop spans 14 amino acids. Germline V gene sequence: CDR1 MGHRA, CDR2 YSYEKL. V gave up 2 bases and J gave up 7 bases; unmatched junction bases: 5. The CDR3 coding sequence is TGCGCCAGCAGCCAACCCGGGACAGGGTTTGGCTACACCTTC. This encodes CASSQPGTGFGYTF.

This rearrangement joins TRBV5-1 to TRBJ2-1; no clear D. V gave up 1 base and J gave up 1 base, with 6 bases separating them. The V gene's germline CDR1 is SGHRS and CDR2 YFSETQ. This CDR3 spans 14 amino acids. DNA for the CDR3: TGCGCCAGCAGCTTGCCTAGGTCCTACAATGAGCAGTTCTTC. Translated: CASSLPRSYNEQFF.

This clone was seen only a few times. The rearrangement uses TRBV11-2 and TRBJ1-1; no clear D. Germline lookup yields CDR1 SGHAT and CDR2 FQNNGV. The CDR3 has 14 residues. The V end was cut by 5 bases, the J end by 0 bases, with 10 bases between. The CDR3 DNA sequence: TGTGCCAGCAGCGCCCCGGTCCTGAACACTGAAGCTTTCTTT. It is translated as CASSAPVLNTEAFF.

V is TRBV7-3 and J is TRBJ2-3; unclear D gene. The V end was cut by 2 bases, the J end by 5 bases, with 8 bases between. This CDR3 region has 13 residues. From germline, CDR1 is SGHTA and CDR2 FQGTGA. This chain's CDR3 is CASSLVRGDTQYF. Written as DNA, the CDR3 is TGTGCCAGCAGCTTAGTTCGAGGAGATACGCAGTATTTT.